Below are 2 T cell receptor beta chains sequenced from a single sample in a study of post-analysis software for immune sequencing data. Broader study findings: Roughly five TRBV segments were more frequent in patients than controls; TRBV5-6, TRBV5-1 and TRBV20-1 belonged to this group.

TCR beta cDNA libraries included unique molecular identifiers. TCRdb independently ran MiXCR on the PCR reads; one entry per CDR3 protein. Among about 800,000 distinct CDR3 sequences listed, just under 30% were seen once. No cognate antigen is known for these TCRs. The sample was blood. The receptors were sampled from a girl under 18 with multiple sclerosis.

This chain links TRBV20-1 with TRBJ2-1; D possibly uses TRBD1 or TRBD2 (5 bases each). The ends were cut back, 4 bases at V and 7 bases at J, with 20 bases in the middle. The germline V gene has CDR1 DFQATT and CDR2 SNEGSKA (reference sequence). The CDR3 totals 15 residues. CDR3 residues: CSAKRPQPEGNEQFF. DNA of the CDR3: TGCAGTGCTAAACGTCCGCAACCCGAGGGGAATGAGCAGTTCTTC.

The rearrangement joins TRBV7-2 to TRBJ1-1; D not certain. Trimming cost V 5 bases and J 12 bases, with 16 bases left between them. The CDR3 totals 12 residues. Germline V gene sequence: CDR1 SGHTA, CDR2 FQGNSA. The CDR3 sequence: CASSTDSAQSFF. The CDR3 nucleotides read TGTGCCAGCAGCACAGACTCGGCTCAGTCTTTCTTT.